This T cell receptor beta chain was recovered during a study of blood T cells in healthy people across ages. Germline loops: CDR1 MNHNY, CDR2 SVGAGI (reference sequence). CDR3 size: 15 residues. Sample-barcoded 5' priming and a J-beta primer mix drove a second PCR of roughly 7 to 11 cycles. From the 5' RACE reads, TCRdb called clonotypes with MiXCR, one entry per CDR3 protein. The profile shows over 500,000 distinct CDR3 sequences, more than 45% of them singletons. The sample holds one count of this clonotype. Its antigen is unidentified. The junction shows a germline mismatch at one end, possibly a read error. General study points: It was not possible, with unsorted PBMCs, to conclusively compare naive and antigen-experienced cells. Per million T cells, TCR beta diversity dropped about linearly as age rose. Whereas aged donors had fewer naive CD4+ cells, long-lived donors had more of them and higher diversity.

The specimen was blood. The sequence was obtained from a woman aged 80 or older in good health. J is TRBJ1-1 and V is TRBV6-6; possible D gene TRBD1, 5 bases. The DNA of the CDR3 is TGTGCCGGCAGGCCCGGGACCCCATCAGTCTCTGAAGCTTTCTTT. It is translated as CAGRPGTPSVSEAFF.